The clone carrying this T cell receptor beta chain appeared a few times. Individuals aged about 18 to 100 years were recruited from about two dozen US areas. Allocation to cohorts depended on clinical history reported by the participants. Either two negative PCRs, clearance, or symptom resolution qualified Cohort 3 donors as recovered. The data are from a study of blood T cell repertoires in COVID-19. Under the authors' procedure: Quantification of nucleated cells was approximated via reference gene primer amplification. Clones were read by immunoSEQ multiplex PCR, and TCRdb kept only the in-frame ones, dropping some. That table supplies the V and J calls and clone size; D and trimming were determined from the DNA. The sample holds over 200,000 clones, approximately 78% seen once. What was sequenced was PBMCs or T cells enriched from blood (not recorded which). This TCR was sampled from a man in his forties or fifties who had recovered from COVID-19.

CDR3 residues: CASSHAQEMNTEAFF. The CDR3 DNA sequence: TGTGCCAGCAGCCACGCACAGGAAATGAACACTGAAGCTTTCTTT. This sequence joins TRBV3-1 (or the pseudogene TRBV3-2) and TRBJ1-1, with D perhaps TRBD1 (5 bases). The CDR3 runs 15 residues. Per the germline V gene, CDR1 is LGHDT and CDR2 is YNNKEL (reference sequence). V was clipped by 3 bases and J by 0 bases, with 11 bases between them.